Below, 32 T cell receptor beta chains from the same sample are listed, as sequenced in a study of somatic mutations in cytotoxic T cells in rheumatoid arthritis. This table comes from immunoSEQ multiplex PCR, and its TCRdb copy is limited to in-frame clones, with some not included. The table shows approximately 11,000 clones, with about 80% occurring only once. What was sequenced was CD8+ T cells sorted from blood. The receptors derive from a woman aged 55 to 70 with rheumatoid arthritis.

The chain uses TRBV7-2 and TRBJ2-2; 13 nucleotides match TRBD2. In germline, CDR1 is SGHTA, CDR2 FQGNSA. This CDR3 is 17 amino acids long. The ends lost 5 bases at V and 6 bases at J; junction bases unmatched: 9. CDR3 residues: CASSIQGLAGVSGELFF. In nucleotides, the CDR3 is TGTGCCAGCAGCATCCAAGGACTAGCGGGAGTATCCGGGGAGCTGTTTTTT. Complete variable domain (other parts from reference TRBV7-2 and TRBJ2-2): GAGVSQSPSNKVTEKGKDVELRCDPISGHTALYWYRQSLGQGLEFLIYFQGNSAPDKSGLPSDRFSAERTGGSVSTLTIQRTQQEDSAVYLCASSIQGLAGVSGELFFGEGSRLTVL.

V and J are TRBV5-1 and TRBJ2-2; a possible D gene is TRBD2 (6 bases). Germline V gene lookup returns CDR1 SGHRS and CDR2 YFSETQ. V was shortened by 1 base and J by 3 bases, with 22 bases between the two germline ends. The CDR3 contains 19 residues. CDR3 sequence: CASSLSFHAGTGDTGELFF. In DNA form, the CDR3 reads TGCGCCAGCAGCTTGTCCTTCCATGCGGGGACTGGAGACACCGGGGAGCTGTTTTTT.

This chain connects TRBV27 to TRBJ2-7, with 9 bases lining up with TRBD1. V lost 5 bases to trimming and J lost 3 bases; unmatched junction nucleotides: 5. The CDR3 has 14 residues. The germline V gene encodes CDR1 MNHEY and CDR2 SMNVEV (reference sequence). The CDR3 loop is CASSPTTGGYEQYF. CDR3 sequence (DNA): TGTGCCAGCAGTCCTACGACAGGGGGCTACGAGCAGTACTTC.

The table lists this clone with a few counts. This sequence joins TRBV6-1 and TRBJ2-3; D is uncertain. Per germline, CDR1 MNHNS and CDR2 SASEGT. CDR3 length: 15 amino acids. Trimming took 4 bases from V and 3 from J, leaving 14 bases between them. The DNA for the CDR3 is TGTGCCAGCAGTGCAGGCGTCGGCGATACAGATACGCAGTATTTT. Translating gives CASSAGVGDTDTQYF.

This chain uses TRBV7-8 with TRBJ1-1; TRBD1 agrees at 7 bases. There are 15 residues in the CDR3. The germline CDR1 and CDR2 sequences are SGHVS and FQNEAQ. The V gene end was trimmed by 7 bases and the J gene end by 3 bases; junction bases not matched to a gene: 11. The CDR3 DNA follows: TGTGCCAGCACGCACAGGGGCCGGTTGGACACTGAAGCTTTCTTT. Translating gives CASTHRGRLDTEAFF.

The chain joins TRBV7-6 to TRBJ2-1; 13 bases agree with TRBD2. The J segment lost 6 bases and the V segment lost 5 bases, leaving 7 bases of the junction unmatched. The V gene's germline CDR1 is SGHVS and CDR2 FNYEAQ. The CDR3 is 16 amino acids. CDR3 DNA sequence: TGTGCCAGCAGCCCCGAAACTAGCGGGAGGGGCAATGAGCAGTTCTTC. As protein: CASSPETSGRGNEQFF.

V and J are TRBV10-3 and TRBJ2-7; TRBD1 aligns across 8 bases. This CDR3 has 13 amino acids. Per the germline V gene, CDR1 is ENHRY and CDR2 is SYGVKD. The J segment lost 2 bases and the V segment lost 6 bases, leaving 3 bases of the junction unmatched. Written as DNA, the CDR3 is TGTGCCATCAGGGGACAGGAGGCCTACGAGCAGTACTTC. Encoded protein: CAIRGQEAYEQYF.

The CDR3 region is CASSTWNGGSEQYF. CDR3 DNA sequence: TGTGCCAGCAGTACGTGGAACGGCGGTTCCGAGCAGTACTTC. The chain couples TRBV28 to TRBJ2-7; no reliable D call. In germline, CDR1 is MDHEN, CDR2 SYDVKM. Trimming removed 5 bases at V and 6 bases at J, with 17 bases between. This CDR3 is 14 amino acids long.

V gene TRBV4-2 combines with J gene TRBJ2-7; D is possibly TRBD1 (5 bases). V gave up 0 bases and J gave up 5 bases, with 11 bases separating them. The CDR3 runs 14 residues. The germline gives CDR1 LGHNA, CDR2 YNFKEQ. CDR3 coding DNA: TGTGCCAGCAGCCAAGATGGGGCCCGGGACGAGCAGTACTTC. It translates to CASSQDGARDEQYF.

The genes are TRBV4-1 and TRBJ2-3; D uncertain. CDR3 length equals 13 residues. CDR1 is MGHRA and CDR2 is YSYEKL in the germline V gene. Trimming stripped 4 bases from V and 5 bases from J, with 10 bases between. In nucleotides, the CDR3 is TGCGCCAGCAGCCTCTCCGGTCGAGATACGCAGTATTTT. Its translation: CASSLSGRDTQYF.

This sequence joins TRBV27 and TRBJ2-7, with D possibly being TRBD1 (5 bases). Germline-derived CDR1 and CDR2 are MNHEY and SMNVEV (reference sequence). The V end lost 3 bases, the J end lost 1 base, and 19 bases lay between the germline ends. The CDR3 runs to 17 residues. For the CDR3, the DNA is TGTGCCAGCAGTTTGATTTCGACAGCGCGCCCATCCTACGAGCAGTACTTC. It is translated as CASSLISTARPSYEQYF.

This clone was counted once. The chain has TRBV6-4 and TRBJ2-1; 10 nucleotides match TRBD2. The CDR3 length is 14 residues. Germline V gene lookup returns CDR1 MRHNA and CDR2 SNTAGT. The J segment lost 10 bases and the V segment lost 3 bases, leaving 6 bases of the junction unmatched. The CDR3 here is CASSEAGGGVEQFF. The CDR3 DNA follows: TGTGCCAGCAGTGAAGCGGGAGGGGGGGTAGAGCAGTTCTTC.

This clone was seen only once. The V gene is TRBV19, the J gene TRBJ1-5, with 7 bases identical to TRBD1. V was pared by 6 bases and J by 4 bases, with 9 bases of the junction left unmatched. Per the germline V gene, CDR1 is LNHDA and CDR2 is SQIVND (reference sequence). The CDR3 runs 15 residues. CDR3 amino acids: CASSLGQPGNQPQHF. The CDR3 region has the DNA TGTGCCAGTAGCCTGGGACAGCCGGGGAATCAGCCCCAGCATTTT.

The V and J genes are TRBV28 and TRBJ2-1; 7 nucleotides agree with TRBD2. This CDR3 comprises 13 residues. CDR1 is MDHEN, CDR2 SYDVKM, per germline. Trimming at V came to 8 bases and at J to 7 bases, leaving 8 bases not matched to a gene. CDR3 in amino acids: CASFRREHNEQFF. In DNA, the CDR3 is TGTGCCAGCTTCCGGCGGGAGCATAATGAGCAGTTCTTC.

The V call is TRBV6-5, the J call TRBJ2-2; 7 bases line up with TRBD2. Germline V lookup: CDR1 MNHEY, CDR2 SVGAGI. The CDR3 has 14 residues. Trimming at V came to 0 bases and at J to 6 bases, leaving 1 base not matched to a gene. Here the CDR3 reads CASSYSAGAGELFF. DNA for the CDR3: TGTGCCAGCAGTTACTCCGCGGGGGCCGGGGAGCTGTTTTTT.

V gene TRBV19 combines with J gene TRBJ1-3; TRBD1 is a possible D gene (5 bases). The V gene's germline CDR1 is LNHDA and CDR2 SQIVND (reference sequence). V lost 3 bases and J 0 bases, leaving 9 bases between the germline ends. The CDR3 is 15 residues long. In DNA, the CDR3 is TGTGCCAGTAGTATGACAGCGAGCTCTGGAAACACCATATATTTT. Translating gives CASSMTASSGNTIYF.

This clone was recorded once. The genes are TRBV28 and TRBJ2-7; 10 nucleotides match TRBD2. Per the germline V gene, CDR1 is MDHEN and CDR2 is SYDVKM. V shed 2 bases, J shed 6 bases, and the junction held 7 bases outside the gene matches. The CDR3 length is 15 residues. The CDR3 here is CASSLSASGSREQYF. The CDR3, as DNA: TGTGCCAGCAGTTTAAGCGCTAGCGGGAGTCGCGAGCAGTACTTC.

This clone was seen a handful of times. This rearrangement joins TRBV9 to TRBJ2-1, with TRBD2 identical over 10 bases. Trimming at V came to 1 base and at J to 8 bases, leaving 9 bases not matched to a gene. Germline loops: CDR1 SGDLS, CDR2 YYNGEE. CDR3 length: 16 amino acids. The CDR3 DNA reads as TGTGCCAGCAGCGTATGGGCAGCGGGAGGGCGGGATGAGCAGTTCTTC. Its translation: CASSVWAAGGRDEQFF.

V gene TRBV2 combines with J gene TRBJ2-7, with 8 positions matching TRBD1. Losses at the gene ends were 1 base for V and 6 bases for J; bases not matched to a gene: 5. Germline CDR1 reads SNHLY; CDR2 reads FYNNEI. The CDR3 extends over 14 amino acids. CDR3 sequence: CASSEGDRGAEQYF. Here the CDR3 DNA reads TGTGCCAGCAGTGAAGGTGACAGGGGAGCCGAGCAGTACTTC.

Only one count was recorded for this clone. CDR3 DNA sequence: TGTGCCAGCAGTTCCCTGGGCGCCGGGGAGCTGTTTTTT. Protein sequence: CASSSLGAGELFF. V and J are TRBV27 and TRBJ2-2; D is ambiguous. V was clipped by 4 bases and J by 6 bases, with 9 bases between them. The CDR3 is 13 residues long. Germline CDR1 and CDR2: MNHEY and SMNVEV (reference sequence).

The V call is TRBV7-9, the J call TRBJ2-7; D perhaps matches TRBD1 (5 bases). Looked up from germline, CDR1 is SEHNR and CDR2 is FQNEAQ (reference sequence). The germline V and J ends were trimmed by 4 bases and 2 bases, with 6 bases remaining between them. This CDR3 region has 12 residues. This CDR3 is CASSSDTYEQYF. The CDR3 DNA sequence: TGTGCCAGCAGCTCGGACACCTACGAGCAGTACTTC.

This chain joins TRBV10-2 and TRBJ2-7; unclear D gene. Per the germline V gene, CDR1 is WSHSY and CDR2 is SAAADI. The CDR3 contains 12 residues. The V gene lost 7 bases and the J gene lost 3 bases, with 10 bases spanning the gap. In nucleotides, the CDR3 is TGCGCCAGCAACGAAGGAGACTACGAGCAGTACTTC. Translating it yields CASNEGDYEQYF.

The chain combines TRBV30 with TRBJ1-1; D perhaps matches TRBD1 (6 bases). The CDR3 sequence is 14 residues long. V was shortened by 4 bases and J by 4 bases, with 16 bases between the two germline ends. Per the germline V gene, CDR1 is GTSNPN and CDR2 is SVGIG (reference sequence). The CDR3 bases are TGTGCCTGGACCTGGGGGGGGGCCGGCACTGAAGCTTTCTTT. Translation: CAWTWGGAGTEAFF.

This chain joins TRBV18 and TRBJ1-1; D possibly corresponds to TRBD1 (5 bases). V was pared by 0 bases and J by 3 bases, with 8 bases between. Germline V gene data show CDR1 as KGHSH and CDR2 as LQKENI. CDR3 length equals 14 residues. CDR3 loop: CASSPPGADTEAFF. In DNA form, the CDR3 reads TGTGCCAGCTCACCACCAGGGGCAGACACTGAAGCTTTCTTT.

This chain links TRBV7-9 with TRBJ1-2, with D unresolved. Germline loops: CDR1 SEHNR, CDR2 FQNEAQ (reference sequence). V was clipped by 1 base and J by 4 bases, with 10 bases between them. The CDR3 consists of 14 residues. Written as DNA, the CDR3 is TGTGCCAGCAGCTTAGGTACAGCCCTCTATGGCTACACCTTC. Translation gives CASSLGTALYGYTF.

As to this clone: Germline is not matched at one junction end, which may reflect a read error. CDR3 loop: CAGSETGDTGELFF. For the CDR3, the DNA is TGTGCCGGCAGTGAAACAGGGGACACCGGGGAGCTGTTTTTT. V gene TRBV6-4 combines with J gene TRBJ2-2; TRBD1 agrees at 7 bases. This CDR3 contains 14 residues. Germline lookup yields CDR1 MRHNA and CDR2 SNTAGT.

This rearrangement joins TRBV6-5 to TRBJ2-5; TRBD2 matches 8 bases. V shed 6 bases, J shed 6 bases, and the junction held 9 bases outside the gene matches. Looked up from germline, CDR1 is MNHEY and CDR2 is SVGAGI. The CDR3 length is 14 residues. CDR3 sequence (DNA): TGTGCCAGCAGATTAGCGGGAAAGAAGAAGACCCAGTACTTC. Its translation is CASRLAGKKKTQYF.

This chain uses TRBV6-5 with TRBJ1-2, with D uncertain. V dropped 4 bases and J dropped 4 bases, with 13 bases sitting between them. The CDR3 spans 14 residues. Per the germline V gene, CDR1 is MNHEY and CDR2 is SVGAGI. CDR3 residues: CASSFLSQVYGYTF. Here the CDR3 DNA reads TGTGCCAGCAGTTTCTTATCCCAGGTCTATGGCTACACCTTC.

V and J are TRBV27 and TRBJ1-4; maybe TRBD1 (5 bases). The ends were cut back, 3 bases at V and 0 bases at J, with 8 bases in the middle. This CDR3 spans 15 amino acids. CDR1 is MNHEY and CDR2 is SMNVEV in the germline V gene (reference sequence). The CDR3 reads CASSFQGPTNEKLFF. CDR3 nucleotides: TGTGCCAGCAGTTTTCAGGGTCCAACTAATGAAAAACTGTTTTTT.

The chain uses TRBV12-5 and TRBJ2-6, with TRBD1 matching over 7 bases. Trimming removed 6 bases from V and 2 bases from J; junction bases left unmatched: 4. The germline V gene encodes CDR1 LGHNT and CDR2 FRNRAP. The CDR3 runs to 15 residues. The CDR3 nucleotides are TGTGCTAGTGGCGCCCAGGGGGCTGGGGCCAACGTCCTGACTTTC. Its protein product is CASGAQGAGANVLTF. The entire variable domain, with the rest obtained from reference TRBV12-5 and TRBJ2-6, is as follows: DARVTQTPRHKVTEMGQEVTMRCQPILGHNTVFWYRQTMMQGLELLAYFRNRAPLDDSGMPKDRFSAEMPDATLATLKIQPSEPRDSAVYFCASGAQGAGANVLTFGAGSRLTVL.

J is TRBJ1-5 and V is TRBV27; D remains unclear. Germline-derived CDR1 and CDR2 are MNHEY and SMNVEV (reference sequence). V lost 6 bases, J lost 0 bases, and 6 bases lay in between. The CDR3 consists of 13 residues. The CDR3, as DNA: TGTGCCAGCAGGCCTAATAGCAATCAGCCCCAGCATTTT. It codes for CASRPNSNQPQHF.

The CDR3 nucleotides are TGTGCCTGGAACTGGGGCCCGGACGGTGACTATGGCTACACCTTC. Its translation is CAWNWGPDGDYGYTF. The V and J genes are TRBV30 and TRBJ1-2, with D perhaps TRBD1 (5 bases). The CDR3 runs 15 residues. The V gene lost 4 bases and the J gene lost 3 bases, with 18 bases spanning the gap. CDR1 GTSNPN and CDR2 SVGIG come from the germline V gene (reference sequence).